This T cell receptor beta chain is from a study of cytomegalovirus exposure and HLA in healthy donors. Points from the study as a whole: V- and J-gene trimming in TCR beta was tied to a missense DCLRE1C variant by an analysis performed later.

Amplification used 60 Vbeta primers and 13 Jbeta primers. The repertoire was sequenced with immunoSEQ multiplex PCR; TCRdb's copy has only in-frame clones and lacks some. The sample yields 150,000 or so clones, 80% seen once. Trimming removed 3 bases at V and 1 base at J, with 10 bases between. From germline, CDR1 is KGHSH and CDR2 LQKENI. CDR3 size: 16 residues. With respect to this clone: Its target is not known.

The receptor comes from a woman aged 35 to 49 in good health and CMV-seropositive. The rearrangement links TRBV18 to TRBJ2-6; no reliable D call. What was sequenced was PBMCs. CDR3: CASSPIPGSGANVLTF. The CDR3 DNA follows: TGTGCCAGCTCACCTATCCCCGGGTCTGGGGCCAACGTCCTGACTTTC. Full variable domain (outside the CDR3, taken from reference TRBV18 and TRBJ2-6): NAGVMQNPRHLVRRRGQEARLRCSPMKGHSHVYWYRQLPEEGLKFMVYLQKENIIDESGMPKERFSAEFPKEGPSILRIQQVVRGDSAAYFCASSPIPGSGANVLTFGAGSRLTVL.